What follows are 4 T cell receptor beta chains derived from one specimen sequenced in a study of spatial heterogeneity in lung cancer. Findings and caveats of the study: Tumoral mutation counts were tracked by counts of expanded intratumoral alpha and beta TCRs.

From the 5' RACE reads, TCRdb called clonotypes with MiXCR, one entry per CDR3 protein. The data contain about 15,000 distinct CDR3 sequences, 6.5% to 8% of them singletons. Their antigens are not known. The time point was: sample taken at primary tumor resection. The input for sequencing was lung tumor tissue, taken at surgery. All receptors derive from a male donor with early-stage non-small cell lung cancer.

Only a few counts were recorded for this clonotype. V and J are TRBV24-1 and TRBJ2-1; perhaps TRBD2 as D (5 bases). V was shortened by 5 bases and J by 10 bases, with 14 bases between the two germline ends. CDR1 is KGHDR and CDR2 is SFDVKD in the germline V gene. This CDR3 has 13 amino acids. The CDR3 reads CATSVPAGGEQFF. For the CDR3, the DNA is TGTGCCACCAGTGTCCCTGCCGGAGGAGAGCAGTTCTTC.

Many counts were recorded for this clonotype. This chain links TRBV4-3 with TRBJ2-1, with 8 bases identical to TRBD2. This CDR3 has 17 residues. V gave up 0 bases and J gave up 10 bases; unmatched junction bases: 14. Germline V gene lookup returns CDR1 LGHNA and CDR2 YSLEER. CDR3 sequence (DNA): TGCGCCAGCAGCCAAGATATAGATGGACTAGCAGGCCCCGAGCAGTTCTTC. It translates to CASSQDIDGLAGPEQFF.

This clonotype is deemed medium-sized. The chain has TRBV7-9 and TRBJ1-1; D is unresolved. Germline lookup yields CDR1 SEHNR and CDR2 FQNEAQ (reference sequence). This CDR3 region has 14 residues. The ends were cut back, 8 bases at V and 2 bases at J, with 15 bases in the middle. The DNA for the CDR3 is TGTGCCAGCCTCTTAAGTGGGGTCAACACTGAAGCTTTCTTT. Translation gives CASLLSGVNTEAFF.

The rearrangement joins TRBV20-1 to TRBJ2-5; TRBD2 is a possible D gene (6 bases). This CDR3 has 12 residues. With 1 base removed from V and 5 bases from J, the gap between germline ends came to 8 bases. Germline V gene lookup returns CDR1 DFQATT and CDR2 SNEGSKA (reference sequence). CDR3: CSARAGRETQYF. The DNA of the CDR3 is TGCAGTGCTAGAGCAGGGAGGGAGACCCAGTACTTC.